One and the same sample provided the 6 T cell receptor beta chains below, sequenced in a study of human T cells and chemical hapten exposure. One entry per CDR3 protein, called by TCRdb with MiXCR from the RACE reads. Found here are about 120,000 distinct CDR3 sequences, approximately 11% of them singletons; the top ten hold about 2.4%. Documented time point: patch test 3, about 24 weeks after DPC sensitization. Sample treatment: therapeutic diphenylcyclopropenone sensitization with weekly scalp DPC. Material: whole blood, obtained in connection with sensitization to the hapten diphenylcyclopropenone (DPC). The receptors derive from a woman in her forties or fifties with alopecia areata. Some clones in this sample may be carry-over from other donors' samples.

This clonotype was detected only a few times. The V gene is TRBV6-5, the J gene TRBJ2-5, with 15 bases aligning to TRBD2. Unmatched junction bases numbered 7, after V lost 2 bases and J lost 0 bases. This CDR3 comprises 19 residues. Germline V gene lookup returns CDR1 MNHEY and CDR2 SVGAGI. The CDR3 here is CASSYRPGTSGRYQETQYF. In DNA form, the CDR3 reads TGTGCCAGCAGTTACCGTCCCGGGACTAGCGGGAGGTACCAAGAGACCCAGTACTTC.

The chain is built from TRBV13 and TRBJ1-2; TRBD1 is a possible D gene (6 bases). The CDR3 length is 17 residues. In germline, CDR1 is PRHDT, CDR2 FYEKMQ (reference sequence). The V and J ends lost 5 bases and 6 bases respectively, with 25 bases between them. The CDR3 DNA follows: TGTGCCAGCAGCCGACTAGGACAGAAGATAACCTATAATGGCTACACCTTC. Translating gives CASSRLGQKITYNGYTF.

At least ten counts were recorded for this clonotype. The chain recombines TRBV3-1 with TRBJ2-3; 12 bases are shared with TRBD2. V lost 0 bases to trimming and J lost 0 bases; unmatched junction nucleotides: 4. Germline V gene data show CDR1 as LGHDT and CDR2 as YNNKEL (reference sequence). The length of the CDR3 is 18 residues. Here the CDR3 DNA reads TGTGCCAGCAGCCAAGATCTGACTAGCGGGAGCAGCACAGATACGCAGTATTTT. Translating gives CASSQDLTSGSSTDTQYF.

There are many counts of this clonotype. The CDR3 DNA follows: TGTGCCAGCAGTGTAACAGGGGAGACTGAAGCTTTCTTT. Protein: CASSVTGETEAFF. The V and J genes are TRBV2 and TRBJ1-1; TRBD1 matches at 7 bases. The CDR3 sequence is 13 residues long. The J segment lost 5 bases and the V segment lost 4 bases, leaving 4 bases of the junction unmatched. Germline CDR1 SNHLY, CDR2 FYNNEI.

The table lists this clonotype with a count of one. The rearrangement joins TRBV7-2 to TRBJ1-1, with no clear D. Germline V gives CDR1 SGHTA, CDR2 FQGNSA. The length of the CDR3 is 11 residues. The ends were cut back, 4 bases at V and 7 bases at J, with 7 bases in the middle. The CDR3: CASSSPVEAFF. Here the CDR3 DNA reads TGTGCCAGCAGCTCCCCCGTTGAAGCTTTCTTT.

This clonotype came up a few times. V usage is TRBV7-9 and J usage is TRBJ2-5; D is uncertain. The CDR3 has 15 amino acids. CDR1 and CDR2 (germline): SEHNR, FQNEAQ (reference sequence). V was pared by 0 bases and J by 5 bases, with 13 bases between. The CDR3, as DNA: TGTGCCAGCAGCTTAGCTGGGCCCCCCTCGGAGACCCAGTACTTC. Translation gives CASSLAGPPSETQYF.